Listed below are T cell receptor beta chains from one sample, sequenced in a study of T cell responses to AZD1222 COVID-19 vaccine. Here immunoSEQ multiplex PCR was the method, and the copy in TCRdb shows in-frame clones only, minus some. Here the sample spans about 130,000 clones, 85% being singletons. Sequences were derived from peripheral blood, sampled 28 days after the second dose of the MenACWY control vaccine. The source of these receptors is an adult who received the MenACWY meningococcal vaccine as a control. Both conserved end residues are part of each CDR3. D genes are given only for firm matches. Clone sizes are given selectively: once, few, many, or a class where the clone is expanded.

abundance | d_gene | j_gene | v_gene | CDR3aa | CDR3nt
NA | NA | TRBJ2-1 | TRBV6-5 | CASSYGLKGEQFF | TGTGCCAGCAGTTACGGGCTGAAGGGTGAGCAGTTCTTC
NA | NA | TRBJ1-1 | TRBV5-8 | CASSLAGWRAFF | TGTGCCAGCAGCTTGGCGGGCTGGCGAGCTTTCTTT
once | NA | TRBJ2-5 | TRBV2 | CAGAGIPQETQYF | TGTGCCGGTGCAGGGATTCCACAAGAGACCCAGTACTTC
NA | TRBD2 | TRBJ2-2 | TRBV4-2 | CASSQDWGGRAGTGELFF | TGTGCCAGCAGCCAAGATTGGGGGGGTCGGGCAGGCACCGGGGAGCTGTTTTTT
NA | NA | TRBJ2-7 | TRBV5-1 | CASSLDGTLSEQYF | TGCGCCAGCAGCTTGGACGGGACACTCAGCGAGCAGTACTTC
once | TRBD1 | TRBJ2-7 | TRBV5-1 | CASSSGQGPYEQYF | TGCGCCAGCAGCTCAGGACAGGGCCCCTACGAGCAGTACTTC
NA | TRBD1 | TRBJ1-3 | TRBV19 | CASSSGGAFRNTIYF | TGTGCCAGCTCGTCAGGGGGCGCCTTTAGAAACACCATATATTTT
NA | TRBD1 | TRBJ1-5 | TRBV5-5 | CASSRQQGGGASNQPQHF | TGTGCCAGCAGCCGACAGCAGGGGGGAGGCGCGAGCAATCAGCCCCAGCATTTT
once | TRBD1 | TRBJ2-7 | TRBV11-3 | CASSPGGSSYEQYF | TGTGCCAGCAGCCCAGGGGGAAGCTCCTACGAGCAGTACTTC
NA | NA | TRBJ1-5 | TRBV5-1 | CASSQDSPNQPQHF | TGCGCCAGCAGCCAAGACAGTCCCAATCAGCCCCAGCATTTT
NA | NA | TRBJ2-5 | TRBV4-1 | CASSGRRQGETQYF | TGCGCCAGCAGTGGACGACGGCAGGGAGAGACCCAGTACTTC
few | NA | TRBJ1-1 | TRBV5-6 | CASSLVEANTEAFF | TGTGCCAGCAGCTTGGTCGAGGCGAACACTGAAGCTTTCTTT
NA | NA | TRBJ1-1 | TRBV6-5 | CASSTQEDTEAFF | TGTGCCAGCAGTACACAGGAAGACACTGAAGCTTTCTTT
NA | NA | TRBJ2-7 | TRBV27 | CASRGDMGTGNEQYF | TGTGCCAGCAGGGGAGATATGGGGACGGGCAACGAGCAGTACTTC
few | NA | TRBJ1-5 | TRBV27 | CASSLETGHQPQHF | TGTGCCAGCAGTCTCGAGACAGGCCATCAGCCCCAGCATTTT
NA | NA | TRBJ2-1 | TRBV15 | CATSSSRGNEQFF | TGTGCCACCAGCAGCTCGAGGGGAAATGAGCAGTTCTTC
NA | NA | TRBJ1-6 | TRBV3-1/TRBV3-2 | CASSLPASNSPLHF | TGTGCCAGCAGTCTACCAGCCTCCAATTCACCCCTCCACTTT
few | NA | TRBJ1-2 | TRBV12-3/TRBV12-4 | CASRGMGGYTF | TGTGCCAGCCGGGGGATGGGTGGCTACACCTTC
NA | NA | TRBJ2-3 | TRBV27 | CASSLIGGGIDTQYF | TGTGCCAGCAGTTTAATAGGAGGGGGCATCGATACGCAGTATTTT
NA | TRBD2 | TRBJ2-2 | TRBV19 | CASSGGSYWTGELFF | TGTGCCAGTAGCGGCGGGAGTTATTGGACCGGGGAGCTGTTTTTT
NA | NA | TRBJ2-3 | TRBV11-3 | CASSLGLLGPDTQYF | TGTGCCAGCAGCTTAGGACTCCTAGGTCCAGATACGCAGTATTTT
few | NA | TRBJ1-1 | TRBV5-1 | CASRPPRGTEAFF | TGCGCCAGCAGGCCACCCCGGGGCACTGAAGCTTTCTTT
few | NA | TRBJ1-1 | TRBV2 | CASLPQGDAFF | TGTGCCAGCCTCCCGCAAGGGGATGCTTTCTTT
NA | NA | TRBJ2-2 | TRBV2 | CASSLGRTPNTGELFF | TGTGCCAGCAGCCTCGGACGGACCCCGAACACCGGGGAGCTGTTTTTT
few | NA | TRBJ1-2 | TRBV19 | CASSSLRTDGYTF | TGTGCCAGTAGCTCCCTCCGGACGGATGGCTACACCTTC
once | NA | TRBJ2-2 | TRBV3-1/TRBV3-2 | CASSHLTANTGELFF | TGTGCCAGCAGCCATCTTACTGCGAACACCGGGGAGCTGTTTTTT